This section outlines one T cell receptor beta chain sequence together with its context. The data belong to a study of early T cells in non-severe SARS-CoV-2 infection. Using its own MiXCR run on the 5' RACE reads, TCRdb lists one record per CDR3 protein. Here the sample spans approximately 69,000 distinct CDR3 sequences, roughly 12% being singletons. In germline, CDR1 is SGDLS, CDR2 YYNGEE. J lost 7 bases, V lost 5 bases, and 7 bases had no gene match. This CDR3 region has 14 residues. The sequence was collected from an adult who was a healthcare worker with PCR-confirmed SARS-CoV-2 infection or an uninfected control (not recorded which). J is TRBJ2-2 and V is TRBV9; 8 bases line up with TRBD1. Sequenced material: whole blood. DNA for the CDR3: TGTGCCAGCAGTGGCCAGGGGGCGGGCGGGGAGCTGTTTTTT. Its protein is CASSGQGAGGELFF.